These 32 T cell receptor beta chains share one sample of origin, sequenced in a study of blood T cell repertoires in COVID-19. Data came from immunoSEQ multiplex PCR; TCRdb stores just in-frame clones and leaves some out. The sample carries approximately 200,000 clones, about 83% recorded once. The specimen sequenced was PBMCs or T cells enriched from blood (not recorded which). These receptors came from a woman between 25 and 40 years old who had recovered from COVID-19.

The chain combines TRBV28 with TRBJ2-1; 10 bases are a match to TRBD2. CDR3 length: 17 amino acids. Germline loops: CDR1 MDHEN, CDR2 SYDVKM. Germline trimming cut 2 bases from V and 8 bases from J; bases unmatched to any gene: 12. The CDR3 sequence: CASSLRPSGRLIHEQFF. The CDR3 DNA sequence: TGTGCCAGCAGTTTAAGGCCTAGCGGGAGATTAATACATGAGCAGTTCTTC. Looking up the rest from reference TRBV28 and TRBJ2-1 gives the full variable domain: DVKVTQSSRYLVKRTGEKVFLECVQDMDHENMFWYRQDPGLGLRLIYFSYDVKMKEKGDIPEGYSVSREKKERFSLILESASTNQTSMYLCASSLRPSGRLIHEQFFGPGTRLTVL.

The chain carries TRBV27 and TRBJ2-7, with 8 positions matching TRBD2. Germline-derived CDR1 and CDR2 are MNHEY and SMNVEV (reference sequence). J gave up 2 bases and V 3 bases, and 3 bases lay outside the gene matches. The CDR3 loop spans 14 amino acids. CDR3 DNA sequence: TGTGCCAGCAGTTTCGGGGGACTAGCCTACGAGCAGTACTTC. It encodes CASSFGGLAYEQYF.

The V call is TRBV5-1, the J call TRBJ2-5; D is uncertain. V was pared by 0 bases and J by 0 bases, with 12 bases between. Germline values: CDR1 SGHRS, CDR2 YFSETQ. The CDR3 is 16 residues long. The DNA of the CDR3 is TGCGCCAGCAGCTTGGGTAGAGAGCGCTACCAAGAGACCCAGTACTTC. It is translated as CASSLGRERYQETQYF.

This clone was seen a single time. The chain links TRBV5-1 to TRBJ2-3; D possibly corresponds to TRBD2 (6 bases). This CDR3 spans 15 amino acids. CDR1 and CDR2 from the germline V gene are SGHRS and YFSETQ. V was trimmed by 0 bases and J by 3 bases, leaving 11 bases between them. The CDR3: CASSLVGSGTDTQYF. The CDR3 coding sequence is TGCGCCAGCAGCTTGGTCGGGAGTGGGACAGATACGCAGTATTTT. Full variable domain (remainder filled in from reference TRBV5-1 and TRBJ2-3): KAGVTQTPRYLIKTRGQQVTLSCSPISGHRSVSWYQQTPGQGLQFLFEYFSETQRNKGNFPGRFSGRQFSNSRSEMNVSTLELGDSALYLCASSLVGSGTDTQYFGPGTRLTVL.

The chain joins TRBV20-1 to TRBJ2-7, with 10 nucleotides matching TRBD2. This CDR3 contains 15 residues. V was clipped by 3 bases and J by 7 bases; unmatched bases: 12. Germline lookup yields CDR1 DFQATT and CDR2 SNEGSKA (reference sequence). The CDR3 reads CSASGLAGDSYEQYF. In DNA form, the CDR3 reads TGCAGTGCTAGTGGGCTAGCGGGAGATAGTTATGAGCAGTACTTC.

V gene TRBV7-2 combines with J gene TRBJ1-3; 7 nucleotides line up with TRBD1. Looked up from germline, CDR1 is SGHTA and CDR2 is FQGNSA. The length of the CDR3 is 17 residues. V shed 1 base, J shed 3 bases, and the junction held 9 bases outside the gene matches. CDR3 sequence: CASSLVESGGVGNTIYF. Written as DNA, the CDR3 is TGTGCCAGCAGCTTAGTGGAGTCAGGGGGTGTTGGAAACACCATATATTTT.

The rearrangement links TRBV7-2 to TRBJ1-5; the D is unclear. Germline loops: CDR1 SGHTA, CDR2 FQGNSA. This CDR3 has 13 residues. Between the trimmed V and J ends, which lost 5 bases and 0 bases, there was a span of 5 bases. The DNA for the CDR3 is TGTGCCAGCAGCGCCTATAGCAATCAGCCCCAGCATTTT. Residues: CASSAYSNQPQHF.

The chain has TRBV18 and TRBJ2-1, with a possible D match to TRBD2 (6 bases). Between the trimmed V and J ends, which lost 0 bases and 0 bases, there was a span of 6 bases. This CDR3 contains 15 residues. Per germline, CDR1 KGHSH and CDR2 LQKENI. Here the CDR3 reads CASSPPRGSYNEQFF. CDR3 nucleotide sequence: TGTGCCAGCTCACCACCGCGGGGCTCCTACAATGAGCAGTTCTTC.

The rearrangement joins TRBV29-1 to TRBJ2-3; 7 bases map to TRBD1. With V trimmed by 7 bases and J by 5 bases, 6 bases remained unmatched. CDR3 length equals 12 residues. The germline gives CDR1 SQVTM, CDR2 ANQGSEA. The CDR3 DNA is TGCAGCGCATCACAGGGGAAAGATACGCAGTATTTT. Translating gives CSASQGKDTQYF.

This clone was seen only a few times. The chain links TRBV3-1 (or the pseudogene TRBV3-2) to TRBJ2-7, with 7 bases matching TRBD1. Germline CDR1 reads LGHDT; CDR2 reads YNNKEL (reference sequence). After removal of 5 bases from V and 2 bases from J, the junction contained 6 bases not matched to a gene. The CDR3 runs 14 residues. The CDR3 spells CASSTRQGTYEQYF. DNA of the CDR3: TGTGCCAGCAGCACCCGACAGGGTACCTACGAGCAGTACTTC.

The chain has TRBV28 and TRBJ2-1, with 10 bases lining up with TRBD1. The CDR3 is 16 amino acids. V lost 6 bases and J lost 2; bases outside the gene matches: 7. Germline V gene data show CDR1 as MDHEN and CDR2 as SYDVKM. The CDR3 region is CASSPTGTGAYNEQFF. The CDR3 DNA sequence: TGTGCCAGCAGCCCGACAGGGACAGGGGCCTACAATGAGCAGTTCTTC.

The rearrangement uses TRBV3-1 (or the pseudogene TRBV3-2) and TRBJ2-7; possibly TRBD1 for D (6 bases). Germline CDR1 LGHDT, CDR2 YNNKEL (reference sequence). V was cut by 4 bases and J by 3 bases, with 10 bases left in between. The CDR3 runs 13 residues. The CDR3 is CASSLTGSYEQYF. The CDR3 DNA reads TGTGCCAGCAGCCTTACAGGGAGCTACGAGCAGTACTTC.

This chain uses TRBV6-5 with TRBJ2-1; 11 nucleotides match TRBD1. V trimming: 2 bases; J trimming: 4 bases; junction bases outside the gene matches: 4. The CDR3 has 16 amino acids. CDR1 and CDR2 (germline): MNHEY, SVGAGI. The CDR3 nucleotides read TGTGCCAGCAGTTACGGGGGACAGGGGGAGTACAATGAGCAGTTCTTC. As protein: CASSYGGQGEYNEQFF.

The chain recombines TRBV19 with TRBJ2-5; D may be TRBD2 (5 bases). The germline V gene encodes CDR1 LNHDA and CDR2 SQIVND (reference sequence). V was shortened by 1 base and J by 7 bases, with 16 bases between the two germline ends. This CDR3 has 15 residues. CDR3 sequence: CASSIVRGAMGTQYF. In DNA form, the CDR3 reads TGTGCCAGTAGTATAGTTCGGGGAGCGATGGGGACCCAGTACTTC.

The J gene is TRBJ2-2, the V gene TRBV5-4, with 8 bases matching TRBD2. CDR1 is SGHNT and CDR2 is YYREEE in the germline V gene (reference sequence). V dropped 7 bases and J dropped 4; count of bases not matched to a gene: 12. CDR3 size: 16 residues. CDR3 in DNA: TGTGCCAGCGGGTCGGTCGGCCTAGCGGGCACCGGGGAGCTGTTTTTT. This gives the protein CASGSVGLAGTGELFF.

The table lists this clone with a count of one. The chain joins TRBV3-1 (or the pseudogene TRBV3-2) to TRBJ2-1, with TRBD2 matching over 7 bases. Germline CDR1 and CDR2: LGHDT and YNNKEL (reference sequence). This CDR3 region has 16 residues. Losses at the gene ends were 3 bases for V and 2 bases for J; bases not matched to a gene: 7. CDR3 protein: CASSHPLAVPYNEQFF. The DNA for the CDR3 is TGTGCCAGCAGCCATCCCCTAGCGGTCCCCTACAATGAGCAGTTCTTC.

For this clone: The same CDR3 can be traced to other DNA sequences in this sample. CDR3 sequence (DNA): TGTGCCAGCAGCCCCCGGGACAGCGGGGAGACCCAGTACTTC. The encoded protein is CASSPRDSGETQYF. V gene TRBV7-9 combines with J gene TRBJ2-5, with D perhaps matching TRBD1 (7 bases). The germline V gene encodes CDR1 SEHNR and CDR2 FQNEAQ (reference sequence). The CDR3 covers 14 residues. V lost 5 bases and J lost 5, with 15 bases in between. Based on the CDR3 plus reference TRBV7-9 and TRBJ2-5, the full variable domain is DTGVSQNPRHKITKRGQNVTFRCDPISEHNRLYWYRQTLGQGPEFLTYFQNEAQLEKSRLLSDRFSAERPKGSFSTLEIQRTEQGDSAMYLCASSPRDSGETQYFGPGTRLLVL.

The chain couples TRBV11-3 to TRBJ2-1, with 12 positions matching TRBD2. The length of the CDR3 is 16 residues. V trimming: 6 bases; J trimming: 1 base; junction bases outside the gene matches: 4. Germline-derived CDR1 and CDR2 are SGHNT and YENEEA. CDR3 region: CASSSTSGRSYNEQFF. The CDR3 DNA reads TGTGCCAGCAGTTCCACTAGCGGGAGGTCCTACAATGAGCAGTTCTTC. Based on the CDR3 plus reference TRBV11-3 and TRBJ2-1, the full variable domain is EAGVVQSPRYKIIEKKQPVAFWCNPISGHNTLYWYLQNLGQGPELLIRYENEEAVDDSQLPKDRFSAERLKGVDSTLKIQPAELGDSAVYLCASSSTSGRSYNEQFFGPGTRLTVL.

V is TRBV7-2 and J is TRBJ2-7; tentative D call: TRBD1 (6 bases). Germline CDR1 is SGHTA and CDR2 is FQGNSA. V lost 1 base to trimming and J lost 5 bases, with 12 bases between them. The CDR3 has 14 residues. The CDR3 bases are TGTGCCAGCAGCTTAGGGGGACAAGGCCACGAGCAGTACTTC. This translates into CASSLGGQGHEQYF. The full variable domain, its missing parts supplied by reference TRBV7-2 and TRBJ2-7, is GAGVSQSPSNKVTEKGKDVELRCDPISGHTALYWYRQSLGQGLEFLIYFQGNSAPDKSGLPSDRFSAERTGGSVSTLTIQRTQQEDSAVYLCASSLGGQGHEQYFGPGTRLTVT.

CDR3 nucleotides: TGTGCCAGCTCCACAGACGGGAACACTGAAGCTTTCTTT. Amino acids: CASSTDGNTEAFF. The chain has TRBV18 and TRBJ1-1, with no clear D. V was pared by 6 bases and J by 1 base, with 9 bases between. The CDR3 loop spans 13 amino acids. Germline CDR1 reads KGHSH; CDR2 reads LQKENI. The full variable domain, completed using reference TRBV18 and TRBJ1-1, is NAGVMQNPRHLVRRRGQEARLRCSPMKGHSHVYWYRQLPEEGLKFMVYLQKENIIDESGMPKERFSAEFPKEGPSILRIQQVVRGDSAAYFCASSTDGNTEAFFGQGTRLTVV.

This rearrangement joins TRBV7-9 to TRBJ2-1; D is ambiguous. Germline CDR1 reads SEHNR; CDR2 reads FQNEAQ (reference sequence). Trimming removed 6 bases at V and 0 bases at J, with 12 bases between. CDR3 length equals 15 residues. The CDR3 DNA follows: TGTGCCAGCAGTCCGAGCTTCGGCTCCTACAATGAGCAGTTCTTC. Translating gives CASSPSFGSYNEQFF.

The chain joins TRBV2 to TRBJ1-6; 8 bases agree with TRBD1. Unmatched junction bases numbered 10, after V lost 5 bases and J lost 7 bases. CDR3 length: 16 amino acids. The germline gives CDR1 SNHLY, CDR2 FYNNEI. The CDR3 reads CASSPGQGLINSPLHF. CDR3 in DNA: TGTGCCAGCAGTCCCGGACAGGGCCTCATCAATTCACCCCTCCACTTT.

This sequence joins TRBV11-2 and TRBJ1-1, with D hard to call. Germline V lookup: CDR1 SGHAT, CDR2 FQNNGV. CDR3 size: 11 residues. The V end lost 5 bases, the J end lost 11 bases, and 12 bases lay between the germline ends. The CDR3 DNA reads as TGTGCCAGCAGCATCAGTCGGGTCGCTTTCTTT. As protein: CASSISRVAFF.

The chain carries TRBV5-4 and TRBJ2-3; a weak D match, TRBD2 (6 bases). CDR1 and CDR2 from the germline V gene are SGHNT and YYREEE (reference sequence). This CDR3 spans 14 amino acids. V lost 0 bases and J lost 9, with 14 bases in between. CDR3 nucleotides: TGTGCCAGCAGCTTGGGACTAGACGTTGGGACGCAGTATTTT. Translation gives CASSLGLDVGTQYF.

This chain joins TRBV19 and TRBJ2-7, with TRBD1 identical over 8 bases. V was clipped by 10 bases and J by 1 base; unmatched bases: 9. There are 14 residues in the CDR3. Germline assignment: CDR1 LNHDA and CDR2 SQIVND (reference sequence). DNA of the CDR3: TGTGCCAACCCCAACGGGGACAGGTCCTACGAGCAGTACTTC. Translating it yields CANPNGDRSYEQYF.

J is TRBJ2-2 and V is TRBV28, with TRBD2 identical over 11 bases. Germline loops: CDR1 MDHEN, CDR2 SYDVKM. Germline trimming cut 4 bases from V and 3 bases from J; bases unmatched to any gene: 7. The CDR3 has 17 residues. For the CDR3, the DNA is TGTGCCAGCAGTTCCCCCCCTAGCGGGAGGTACACCGGGGAGCTGTTTTTT. Amino acids: CASSSPPSGRYTGELFF.

V usage is TRBV6-2 or TRBV6-3 and J usage is TRBJ2-2, with 7 bases matching TRBD2. Per germline, CDR1 MNHEY and CDR2 SVGEGT. The CDR3 is 18 amino acids. V shed 2 bases and J 7 bases; nucleotides not matched to a gene: 16. The CDR3 sequence is CASSYPRLGEGRIGELFF. In DNA form, the CDR3 reads TGTGCCAGCAGTTACCCGCGTCTGGGGGAGGGCAGGATCGGGGAGCTGTTTTTT.

The V and J genes are TRBV19 and TRBJ2-3, with D maybe TRBD2 (6 bases). Between the trimmed V and J ends, which lost 5 bases and 0 bases, there was a span of 12 bases. Germline V lookup: CDR1 LNHDA, CDR2 SQIVND (reference sequence). This CDR3 comprises 15 residues. The CDR3 sequence is CASSALSGSTDTQYF. CDR3 DNA sequence: TGTGCCAGTAGTGCGCTAAGCGGGAGCACAGATACGCAGTATTTT.

This chain uses TRBV30 with TRBJ2-3, with 7 positions matching TRBD1. CDR3 length: 15 amino acids. V lost 1 base to trimming and J lost 0 bases; unmatched junction nucleotides: 4. Per germline, CDR1 GTSNPN and CDR2 SVGIG (reference sequence). The CDR3 region has the DNA TGTGCCTGGAGTGGAGGACAGGCAAGCACAGATACGCAGTATTTT. Residues: CAWSGGQASTDTQYF. The entire variable domain, with the rest obtained from reference TRBV30 and TRBJ2-3, is as follows: SQTIHQWPATLVQPVGSPLSLECTVEGTSNPNLYWYRQAAGRGLQLLFYSVGIGQISSEVPQNLSASRPQDRQFILSSKKLLLSDSGFYLCAWSGGQASTDTQYFGPGTRLTVL.

The chain combines TRBV7-9 with TRBJ1-2; D might be TRBD1 (5 bases). The CDR3 extends over 12 amino acids. Germline V lookup: CDR1 SEHNR, CDR2 FQNEAQ (reference sequence). Trimming shortened V by 2 bases and J by 7 bases, and 8 bases separated the two germline ends. In nucleotides, the CDR3 is TGTGCCAGCAGCTTACAGGGCATTGGCTACACCTTC. It yields the protein CASSLQGIGYTF.

The chain has TRBV11-2 and TRBJ2-7; D possibly corresponds to TRBD1 (6 bases). V dropped 1 base and J dropped 6 bases, with 22 bases sitting between them. Germline CDR1 SGHAT, CDR2 FQNNGV. This CDR3 contains 17 residues. The chain's CDR3 is CASSLGGSRAGDGEQYF. CDR3 in DNA: TGTGCCAGCAGCTTAGGGGGATCCCGAGCAGGGGACGGCGAGCAGTACTTC.

For the CDR3, the DNA is TGTGCCAGCAGTTCGCCCCGACTAGTAGGGTCCTACGAGCAGTACTTC. Its protein product is CASSSPRLVGSYEQYF. This chain links TRBV6-5 with TRBJ2-7; D perhaps matches TRBD2 (6 bases). Germline-derived CDR1 and CDR2 are MNHEY and SVGAGI. Trimming removed 4 bases from V and 1 base from J, with 17 bases in between. This CDR3 comprises 16 residues.